The 25 T cell receptor beta chains below come from one sample, sequenced in a study. TCRdb analysed the 5' RACE reads with MiXCR anew, one entry per CDR3 protein. The repertoire consists of some 9,200 distinct CDR3 sequences, with just under 55% occurring once and the leading ten covering approximately 6.8%. Tregs were sorted as CD4+CD25+CD127-/low cells. Sequencing was carried out using Tregs sorted from a lymph node. The receptors stem from a female donor with breast cancer.

This chain joins TRBV15 and TRBJ2-1; the match to TRBD2 covers 10 bases. Germline CDR1 and CDR2: LNHNV and YYDKDF (reference sequence). This CDR3 is 14 amino acids long. J was trimmed by 8 bases and V by 2 bases; bases with no gene match: 3. CDR3 protein: CATSRNSGRDEQFF. DNA for the CDR3: TGTGCCACCAGCAGAAACAGCGGGAGGGATGAGCAGTTCTTC.

The chain couples TRBV9 to TRBJ2-1; 8 nucleotides match TRBD2. The CDR3 runs 15 residues. The J segment lost 2 bases and the V segment lost 3 bases, leaving 4 bases of the junction unmatched. Germline V gene data show CDR1 as SGDLS and CDR2 as YYNGEE. This CDR3 reads CASSGTSGPYNEQFF. The CDR3 DNA reads TGTGCCAGCAGCGGAACTAGCGGTCCCTACAATGAGCAGTTCTTC.

This rearrangement joins TRBV20-1 to TRBJ1-1; TRBD1 aligns across 10 bases. V was clipped by 3 bases and J by 3 bases; unmatched bases: 1. In germline, CDR1 is DFQATT, CDR2 SNEGSKA (reference sequence). CDR3 length equals 13 residues. The CDR3 spells CSARGTGDTEAFF. The DNA for the CDR3 is TGCAGTGCTAGGGGGACAGGGGACACTGAAGCTTTCTTT.

This clonotype was counted between two and nine times. CDR3: CASNQASSYNEQFF. The CDR3 DNA sequence: TGTGCCAGCAATCAGGCCAGCTCCTACAATGAGCAGTTCTTC. The V gene is TRBV12-3 or TRBV12-4, the J gene TRBJ2-1; no clear D. The CDR3 covers 14 residues. V was shortened by 7 bases and J by 0 bases, with 10 bases between the two germline ends.

This chain uses TRBV19 with TRBJ2-6, with 8 bases matching TRBD1. Trimming at V came to 5 bases and at J to 4 bases, leaving 19 bases not matched to a gene. Germline V gene data show CDR1 as LNHDA and CDR2 as SQIVND (reference sequence). The CDR3 extends over 20 amino acids. The CDR3 spells CASSPWSFAGGLVGANVLTF. The CDR3 DNA follows: TGTGCCAGTAGTCCCTGGTCGTTTGCAGGGGGCCTTGTGGGGGCCAACGTCCTGACTTTC.

The chain combines TRBV4-3 with TRBJ2-2; TRBD2 matches 10 bases. J lost 6 bases, V lost 0 bases, and 1 base had no gene match. The CDR3 is 15 residues long. The germline V gene has CDR1 LGHNA and CDR2 YSLEER. The CDR3 DNA follows: TGCGCCAGCAGCCAAGAAGCGGGAGGGCCCGGGGAGCTGTTTTTT. As protein: CASSQEAGGPGELFF.

This clonotype was seen only a few times. CDR3 DNA: TGTGCCAGCAGCCTAGTCCTAGCGGAGGGAGGGCCAGATACGCAGTATTTT. The encoded protein is CASSLVLAEGGPDTQYF. The V gene is TRBV12-3 or TRBV12-4, the J gene TRBJ2-3; TRBD2 agrees at 7 bases. This CDR3 spans 17 amino acids. V dropped 6 bases and J dropped 4; count of bases not matched to a gene: 16.

This clonotype has only a few counts. The genes are TRBV20-1 and TRBJ2-5; TRBD2 matches at 7 bases. Germline-derived CDR1 and CDR2 are DFQATT and SNEGSKA (reference sequence). The CDR3 has 14 amino acids. Trimming cost V 1 base and J 5 bases; bases outside gene matches: 7. The CDR3 protein is CSARAGGVGETQYF. The DNA for the CDR3 is TGCAGTGCTAGAGCTGGGGGGGTAGGGGAGACCCAGTACTTC.

This rearrangement joins TRBV6-5 to TRBJ2-5; D remains ambiguous. This CDR3 spans 14 amino acids. Germline V gene data show CDR1 as MNHEY and CDR2 as SVGAGI. Trimming left V 2 bases short and J 2 bases short, with 9 bases between. The CDR3 DNA follows: TGTGCCAGCAGTTACGATCAGATTCAAGAGACCCAGTACTTC. It yields the protein CASSYDQIQETQYF.

This chain joins TRBV12-3 or TRBV12-4 and TRBJ1-1; D unresolved. This CDR3 comprises 13 residues. V gave up 2 bases and J gave up 0 bases, with 4 bases separating them. CDR3 sequence reads: CASSLSVNTEAFF. The CDR3 bases are TGTGCCAGCAGTTTATCGGTGAACACTGAAGCTTTCTTT.

The chain combines TRBV20-1 with TRBJ2-3; the match to TRBD2 covers 8 bases. Losses at the gene ends were 3 bases for V and 8 bases for J; bases not matched to a gene: 10. The CDR3 totals 14 residues. CDR1 and CDR2 (germline): DFQATT, SNEGSKA (reference sequence). CDR3 bases: TGCAGTGCTAGTGAAGCGGGAGACCTCGGTACGCAGTATTTT. As protein: CSASEAGDLGTQYF.

The table lists this clonotype with a count of one. This rearrangement joins TRBV10-3 to TRBJ1-6; tentative D call: TRBD1 (6 bases). The CDR3 contains 13 residues. Per germline, CDR1 ENHRY and CDR2 SYGVKD. The ends were cut back, 3 bases at V and 8 bases at J, with 8 bases in the middle. CDR3 sequence reads: CAISETGYSPLHF. The CDR3 nucleotides are TGTGCCATCAGTGAAACAGGGTATTCACCCCTCCACTTT.

The chain recombines TRBV7-2 with TRBJ2-5, with a possible D match to TRBD2 (6 bases). The V and J ends lost 5 bases and 5 bases respectively, with 15 bases between them. The CDR3 contains 14 residues. Germline V gene lookup returns CDR1 SGHTA and CDR2 FQGNSA. The CDR3 spells CASSPGAGIETQYF. The CDR3 nucleotides are TGTGCCAGCAGCCCCGGGGCGGGGATCGAGACCCAGTACTTC. Full variable domain (missing parts from reference TRBV7-2 and TRBJ2-5): GAGVSQSPSNKVTEKGKDVELRCDPISGHTALYWYRQSLGQGLEFLIYFQGNSAPDKSGLPSDRFSAERTGGSVSTLTIQRTQQEDSAVYLCASSPGAGIETQYFGPGTRLLVL.

This chain joins TRBV18 and TRBJ2-3; D unresolved. Germline V gene lookup returns CDR1 KGHSH and CDR2 LQKENI. This CDR3 has 15 amino acids. Between the trimmed V and J ends, which lost 2 bases and 1 base, there was a span of 10 bases. The CDR3 reads CASSPATLGTDTQYF. The DNA for the CDR3 is TGTGCCAGCTCACCAGCAACTCTCGGCACAGATACGCAGTATTTT.

The chain has TRBV7-2 and TRBJ2-3, with 11 bases identical to TRBD2. Per germline, CDR1 SGHTA and CDR2 FQGNSA. The CDR3 is made up of 15 amino acids. Trimming removed 9 bases from V and 8 bases from J; junction bases left unmatched: 13. CDR3 DNA sequence: TGTGCCAGTAGCCGGACTAGCGGGCAGAGGGGTACGCAGTATTTT. It translates to CASSRTSGQRGTQYF. Supplemented by reference TRBV7-2 and TRBJ2-3, the full variable domain reads GAGVSQSPSNKVTEKGKDVELRCDPISGHTALYWYRQSLGQGLEFLIYFQGNSAPDKSGLPSDRFSAERTGGSVSTLTIQRTQQEDSAVYLCASSRTSGQRGTQYFGPGTRLTVL.

The chain has TRBV5-1 and TRBJ1-5; TRBD1 aligns across 9 bases. V gave up 4 bases and J gave up 2 bases; unmatched junction bases: 7. The CDR3 covers 16 residues. CDR1 and CDR2 (germline): SGHRS, YFSETQ. The CDR3 protein is CASSPGQGVGNQPQHF. DNA of the CDR3: TGCGCCAGCAGCCCGGGACAGGGCGTAGGCAATCAGCCCCAGCATTTT. The variable domain in full, with the rest retrieved from reference TRBV5-1 and TRBJ1-5, is KAGVTQTPRYLIKTRGQQVTLSCSPISGHRSVSWYQQTPGQGLQFLFEYFSETQRNKGNFPGRFSGRQFSNSRSEMNVSTLELGDSALYLCASSPGQGVGNQPQHFGDGTRLSIL.

The gene calls are TRBV20-1 and TRBJ2-7, with D tentatively TRBD2 (6 bases). With 6 bases removed from V and 4 bases from J, the gap between germline ends came to 19 bases. The CDR3 is made up of 14 amino acids. The germline gives CDR1 DFQATT, CDR2 SNEGSKA (reference sequence). The CDR3 nucleotides are TGCAGTGCCCCAACCCATAGCGGAGGGTACGAGCAGTACTTC. Amino acids: CSAPTHSGGYEQYF.

This clonotype was recorded a few times. V gene TRBV12-3 or TRBV12-4 combines with J gene TRBJ2-1; no clear D. The CDR3 consists of 12 residues. V was cut by 8 bases and J by 12 bases, with 17 bases left in between. CDR3 nucleotides: TGTGCCAGCTTAAAATCCCCAGGACCGCAGTTCTTC. Translation: CASLKSPGPQFF.

The chain recombines TRBV6-2 or TRBV6-3 with TRBJ2-3; D not certain. The ends were cut back, 0 bases at V and 6 bases at J, with 13 bases in the middle. This CDR3 is built from 15 residues. Per germline, CDR1 MNHEY and CDR2 SVGEGT. CDR3 loop: CASSYSITVWDTQYF. As DNA, the CDR3 is TGTGCCAGCAGTTACTCGATTACGGTATGGGATACGCAGTATTTT.

Regarding this clonotype: The junction shows a germline mismatch at one end, possibly a read error. CDR3 protein: CASSFRQGNNQPQNF. CDR3 nucleotide sequence: TGTGCCAGCAGTTTCAGACAGGGGAACAATCAGCCCCAGAATTTT. V usage is TRBV27 and J usage is TRBJ1-5, with 8 bases aligning to TRBD1. This CDR3 comprises 15 residues. Germline V gene data show CDR1 as MNHEY and CDR2 as SMNVEV (reference sequence).

This clonotype was seen only once. The chain carries TRBV7-2 and TRBJ1-1; maybe TRBD1 (6 bases). Trimming took 3 bases from V and 1 from J, leaving 9 bases between them. The CDR3 spans 14 residues. Per germline, CDR1 SGHTA and CDR2 FQGNSA. CDR3 DNA: TGTGCCAGCAGCTTGGGGGCTCGGAACACTGAAGCTTTCTTT. Amino acids: CASSLGARNTEAFF.

The J gene is TRBJ2-7, the V gene TRBV20-1, with D possibly being TRBD1 (5 bases). Between the trimmed V and J ends, which lost 3 bases and 0 bases, there was a span of 15 bases. The CDR3 has 15 amino acids. Germline V gives CDR1 DFQATT, CDR2 SNEGSKA (reference sequence). The CDR3 sequence: CSASGQGGRSYEQYV. In nucleotides, the CDR3 is TGCAGTGCTAGCGGGCAGGGTGGTCGCTCCTACGAGCAGTACGTC.

This sequence joins TRBV6-2 or TRBV6-3 and TRBJ2-7; D is unresolved. This CDR3 has 13 amino acids. Germline V gene sequence: CDR1 MNHEY, CDR2 SVGEGT. Trimming removed 10 bases at V and 2 bases at J, with 15 bases between. In DNA form, the CDR3 reads TGTGCCACCAGGCACGTCGGAGCCTACGAGCAGTACGTC. It translates to CATRHVGAYEQYV.

On this clonotype itself: A much larger clone differs from this one at a single base, so this may be a read error. The gene calls are TRBV6-1 and TRBJ2-3, with D perhaps matching TRBD2 (6 bases). Germline V gives CDR1 MNHNS, CDR2 SASEGT. The CDR3 is 16 amino acids. Deletions cut 3 bases from V and 1 base from J, with 14 bases between. The CDR3 here is CASSESLARGTDTQYF. The DNA for the CDR3 is TGTGCCAGCAGTGAGTCCCTAGCGAGAGGCACAGATACGCAGTATTTT.

The rearrangement links TRBV4-2 to TRBJ2-5; 7 bases match TRBD2. The CDR3 is made up of 14 amino acids. V shed 4 bases and J 3 bases; nucleotides not matched to a gene: 5. CDR1 is LGHNA, CDR2 YNFKEQ, per germline. CDR3 nucleotide sequence: TGTGCCAGCAGCCCCTCCCGGGGGGAAGAGACCCAGTACTTC. Protein: CASSPSRGEETQYF.